This T cell receptor beta chain is from a study of blood T cell repertoires in COVID-19. V lost 0 bases to trimming and J lost 3 bases; unmatched junction nucleotides: 5. Germline V gives CDR1 SGHVS, CDR2 FNYEAQ. The CDR3 extends over 16 amino acids. Here immunoSEQ multiplex PCR was the method, and the copy in TCRdb shows in-frame clones only, minus some. Of 110,000 to 150,000 clones in the sample, 75% to 90% were seen once. The source of this sequence is a man in his 60s with active or convalescent COVID-19. The chain has TRBV7-6 and TRBJ2-1, with 7 nucleotides matching TRBD1. Sequenced sample: peripheral blood. The CDR3 spells CASSLAPGQSYNEQFF. The CDR3, as DNA: TGTGCCAGCAGCTTAGCACCGGGACAGAGCTACAATGAGCAGTTCTTC.